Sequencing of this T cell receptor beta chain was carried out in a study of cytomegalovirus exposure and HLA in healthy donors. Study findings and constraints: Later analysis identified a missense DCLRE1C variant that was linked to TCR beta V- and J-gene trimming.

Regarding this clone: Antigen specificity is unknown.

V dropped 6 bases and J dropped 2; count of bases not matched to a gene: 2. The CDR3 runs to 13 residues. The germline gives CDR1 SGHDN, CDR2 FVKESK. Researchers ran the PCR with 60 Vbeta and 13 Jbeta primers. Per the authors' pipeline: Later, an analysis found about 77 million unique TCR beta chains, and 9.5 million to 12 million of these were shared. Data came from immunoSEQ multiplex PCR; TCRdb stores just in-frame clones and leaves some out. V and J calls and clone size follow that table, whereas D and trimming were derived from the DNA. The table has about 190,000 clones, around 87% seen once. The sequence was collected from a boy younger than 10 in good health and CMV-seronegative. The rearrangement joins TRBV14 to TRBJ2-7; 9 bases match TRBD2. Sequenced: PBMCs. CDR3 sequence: CASSPSGAYEQYF. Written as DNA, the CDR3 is TGTGCCAGCAGTCCTAGCGGGGCCTACGAGCAGTACTTC.